This T cell receptor beta chain derives from a study of OX40 agonist ivuxolimab in advanced cancers. TCRdb keeps only in-frame clones here, not all; method: immunoSEQ multiplex PCR. The sample includes roughly 66,000 clones, roughly 87% seen only once; the top ten take approximately 1.3%. Samples of blood were obtained at baseline, on cycle 4 day 1, and on cycle 7 day 1. The CDR3 extends over 12 amino acids. Germline V gives CDR1 SGHAT, CDR2 FQNNGV. V was trimmed by 5 bases and J by 4 bases, leaving 9 bases between them. The sequence derives from an adult with an advanced solid tumor such as melanoma, head and neck, liver or kidney cancer. The sequences come from CD4+ or CD8+ T cells sorted from blood, collected in a trial of the OX40 agonist ivuxolimab. The chain has TRBV11-2 and TRBJ2-7, with a tentative D call TRBD1 (5 bases). This CDR3 is CASSPNRYEQYF. CDR3 bases: TGTGCCAGCAGCCCAAACAGGTACGAGCAGTACTTC. The complete variable domain, with remaining parts taken from reference TRBV11-2 and TRBJ2-7, reads EAGVAQSPRYKIIEKRQSVAFWCNPISGHATLYWYQQILGQGPKLLIQFQNNGVVDDSQLPKDRFSAERLKGVDSTLKIQPAKLEDSAVYLCASSPNRYEQYFGPGTRLTVT.